This T cell receptor beta chain was captured in a study of blood T cell repertoires in COVID-19. Background on the study: Samples taken during acute and convalescent COVID-19 were collected in the United States, Italy and Spain. From T cells, B-cell-depleted T cells, or PBMCs came the material, which was cDNA or gDNA.

The V end lost 0 bases, the J end lost 3 bases, and 12 bases lay between the germline ends. Germline loops: CDR1 SGHNT, CDR2 YYREEE (reference sequence). The CDR3 sequence is 15 residues long. Methods used by the authors: Reference gene primer amplification in the assay estimated nucleated cell counts. Profiled with immunoSEQ multiplex PCR; TCRdb holds only in-frame clones, not every one. V and J calls and clone size are as listed in that table; D and trimming were resolved from the DNA. This repertoire shows tens of thousands of clones, 89% found once; its top ten account for 12%. The receptor was isolated from a man aged 65-85 years with active or convalescent COVID-19. This chain uses TRBV5-4 with TRBJ1-1; TRBD1 might be the D (6 bases). The material sequenced was peripheral blood. CDR3 DNA: TGTGCCAGCAGCTTGGGGGGGCAATCCCACACTGAAGCTTTCTTT. Its protein is CASSLGGQSHTEAFF. Drawing the rest from reference TRBV5-4 and TRBJ1-1, the complete variable domain is ETGVTQSPTHLIKTRGQQVTLRCSSQSGHNTVSWYQQALGQGPQFIFQYYREEENGRGNFPPRFSGLQFPNYSSELNVNALELDDSALYLCASSLGGQSHTEAFFGQGTRLTVV.